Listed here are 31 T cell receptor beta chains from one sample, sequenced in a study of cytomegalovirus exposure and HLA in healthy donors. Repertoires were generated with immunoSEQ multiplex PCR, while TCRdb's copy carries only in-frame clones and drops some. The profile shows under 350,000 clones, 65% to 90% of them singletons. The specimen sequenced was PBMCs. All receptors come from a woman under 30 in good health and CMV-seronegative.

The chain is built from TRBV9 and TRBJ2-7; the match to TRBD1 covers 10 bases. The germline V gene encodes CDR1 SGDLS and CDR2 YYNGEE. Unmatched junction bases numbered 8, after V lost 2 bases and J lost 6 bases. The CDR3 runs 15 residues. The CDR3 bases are TGTGCCAGCAGCGTGAGGACAGGGGGTAGGGGCGAGCAGTACTTC. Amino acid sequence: CASSVRTGGRGEQYF.

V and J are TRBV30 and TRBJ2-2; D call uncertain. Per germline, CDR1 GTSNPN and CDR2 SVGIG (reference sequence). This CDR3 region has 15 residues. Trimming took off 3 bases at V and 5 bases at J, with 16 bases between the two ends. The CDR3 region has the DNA TGTGCCTGGAGGGAAGGCAGCGAACGAACCGGGGAGCTGTTTTTT. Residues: CAWREGSERTGELFF.

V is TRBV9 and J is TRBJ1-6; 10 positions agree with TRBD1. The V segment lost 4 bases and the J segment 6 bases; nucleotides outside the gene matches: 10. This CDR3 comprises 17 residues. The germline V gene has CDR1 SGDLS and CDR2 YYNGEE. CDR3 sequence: CASSPEGQGHLNSPLHF. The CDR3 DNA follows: TGTGCCAGCAGCCCCGAGGGACAGGGGCACCTTAATTCACCCCTCCACTTT.

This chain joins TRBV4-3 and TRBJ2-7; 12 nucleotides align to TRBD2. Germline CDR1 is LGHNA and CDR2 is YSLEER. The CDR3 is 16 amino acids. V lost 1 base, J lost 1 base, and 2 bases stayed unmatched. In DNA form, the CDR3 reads TGCGCCAGCAGCCAAGCCCTAGCGGGGGGGTCCTACGAGCAGTACTTC. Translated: CASSQALAGGSYEQYF.

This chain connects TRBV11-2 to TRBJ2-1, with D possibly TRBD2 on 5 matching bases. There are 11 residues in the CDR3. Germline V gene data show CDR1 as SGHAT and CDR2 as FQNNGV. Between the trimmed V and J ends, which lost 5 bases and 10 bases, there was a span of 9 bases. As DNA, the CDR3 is TGTGCCAGCAGCCCTAAGCGGGAGCAGTTCTTC. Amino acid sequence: CASSPKREQFF.

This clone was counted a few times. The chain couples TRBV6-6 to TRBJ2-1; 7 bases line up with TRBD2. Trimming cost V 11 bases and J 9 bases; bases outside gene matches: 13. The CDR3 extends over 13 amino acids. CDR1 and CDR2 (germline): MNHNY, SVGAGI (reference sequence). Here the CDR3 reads CAGGGGSGIEQFF. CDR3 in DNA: TGTGCCGGAGGAGGCGGGAGCGGTATTGAGCAGTTCTTC.

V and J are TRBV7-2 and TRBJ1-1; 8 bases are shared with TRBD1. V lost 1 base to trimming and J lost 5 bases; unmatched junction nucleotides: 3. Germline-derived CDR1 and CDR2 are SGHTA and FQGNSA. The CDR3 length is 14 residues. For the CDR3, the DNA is TGTGCCAGCAGCTTAGTTCAGGGGGCGACTGAAGCTTTCTTT. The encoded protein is CASSLVQGATEAFF.

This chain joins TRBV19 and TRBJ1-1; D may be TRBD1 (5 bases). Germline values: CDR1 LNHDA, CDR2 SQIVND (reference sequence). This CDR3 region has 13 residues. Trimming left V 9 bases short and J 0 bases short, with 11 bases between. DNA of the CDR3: TGTGCCAGCAGGGCACAAGTGAACACTGAAGCTTTCTTT. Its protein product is CASRAQVNTEAFF.

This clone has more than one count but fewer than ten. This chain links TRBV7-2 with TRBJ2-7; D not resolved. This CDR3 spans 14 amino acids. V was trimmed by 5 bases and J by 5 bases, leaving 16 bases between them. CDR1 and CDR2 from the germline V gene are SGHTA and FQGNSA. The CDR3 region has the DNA TGTGCCAGCAGCCCTTATCACCGTCACAACGAGCAGTACTTC. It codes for CASSPYHRHNEQYF.

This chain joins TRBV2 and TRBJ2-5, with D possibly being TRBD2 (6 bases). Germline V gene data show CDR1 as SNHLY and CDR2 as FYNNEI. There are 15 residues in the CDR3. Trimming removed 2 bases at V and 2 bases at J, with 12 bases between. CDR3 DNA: TGTGCCAGCAGTGAACGTCAGGCGGGGCAAGAGACCCAGTACTTC. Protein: CASSERQAGQETQYF.

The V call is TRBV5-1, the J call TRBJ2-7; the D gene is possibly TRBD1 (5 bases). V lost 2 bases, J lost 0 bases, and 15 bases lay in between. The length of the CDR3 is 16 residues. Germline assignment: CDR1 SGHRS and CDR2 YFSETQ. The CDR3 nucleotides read TGCGCCAGCAGCTTAGATGTGGACACCCGCTCCTACGAGCAGTACTTC. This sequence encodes CASSLDVDTRSYEQYF.

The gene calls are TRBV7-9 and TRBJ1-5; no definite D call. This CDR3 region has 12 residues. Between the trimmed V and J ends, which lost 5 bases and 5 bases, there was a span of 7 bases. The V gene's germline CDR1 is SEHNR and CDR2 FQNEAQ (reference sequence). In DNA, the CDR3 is TGTGCCAGCAGCGCCCAGGATCAGCCCCAGCATTTT. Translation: CASSAQDQPQHF.

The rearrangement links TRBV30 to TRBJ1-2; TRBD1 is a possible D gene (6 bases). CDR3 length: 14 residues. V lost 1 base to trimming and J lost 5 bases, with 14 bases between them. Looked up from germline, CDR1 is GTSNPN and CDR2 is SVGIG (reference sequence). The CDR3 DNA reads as TGTGCCTGGAGTGCCACAGGGATCTCGTATGGCTACACCTTC. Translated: CAWSATGISYGYTF.

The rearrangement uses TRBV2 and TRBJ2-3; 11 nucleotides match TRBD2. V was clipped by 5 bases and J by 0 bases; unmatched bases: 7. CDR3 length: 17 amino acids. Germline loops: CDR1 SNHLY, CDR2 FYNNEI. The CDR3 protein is CASSILAGVRSTDTQYF. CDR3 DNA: TGTGCCAGCAGTATACTAGCGGGAGTAAGGAGCACAGATACGCAGTATTTT.

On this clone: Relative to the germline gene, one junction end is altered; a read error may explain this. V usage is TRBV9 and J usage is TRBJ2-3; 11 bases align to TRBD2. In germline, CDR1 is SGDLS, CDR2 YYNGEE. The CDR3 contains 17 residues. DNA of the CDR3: TGTGCCCGCAGCGTAGGGGTAGCGGGGGGGGGCACAGATACGCAGTATTTT. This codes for CARSVGVAGGGTDTQYF.

The CDR3 loop reads CASSATTNTGELFF. The CDR3 DNA reads as TGTGCCAGCAGTGCTACTACGAACACCGGGGAGCTGTTTTTT. The V gene is TRBV6-6, the J gene TRBJ2-2; D unclear. Germline CDR1 and CDR2: MNHNY and SVGAGI (reference sequence). The CDR3 length is 14 residues. Trimming left V 5 bases short and J 0 bases short, with 7 bases between.

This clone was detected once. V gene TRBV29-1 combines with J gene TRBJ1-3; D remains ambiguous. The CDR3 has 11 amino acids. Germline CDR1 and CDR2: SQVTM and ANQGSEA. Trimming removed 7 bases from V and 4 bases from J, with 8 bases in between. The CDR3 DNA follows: TGCAGCGCCCACGGGGGAAACACCATATATTTT. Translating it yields CSAHGGNTIYF.

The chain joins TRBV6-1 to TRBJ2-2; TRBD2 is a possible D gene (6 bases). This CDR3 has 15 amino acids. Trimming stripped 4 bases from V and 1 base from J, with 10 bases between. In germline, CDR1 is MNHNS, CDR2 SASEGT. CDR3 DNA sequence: TGTGCCAGCAGTGCGGGACTCGGGAACACCGGGGAGCTGTTTTTT. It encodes CASSAGLGNTGELFF.

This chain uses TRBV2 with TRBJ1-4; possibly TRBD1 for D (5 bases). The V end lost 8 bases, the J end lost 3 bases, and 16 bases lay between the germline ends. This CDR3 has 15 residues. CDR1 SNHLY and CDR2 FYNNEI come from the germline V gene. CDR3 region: CASGPGGLANEKLFF. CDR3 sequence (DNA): TGTGCCAGCGGACCTGGGGGGTTGGCTAATGAAAAACTGTTTTTT.

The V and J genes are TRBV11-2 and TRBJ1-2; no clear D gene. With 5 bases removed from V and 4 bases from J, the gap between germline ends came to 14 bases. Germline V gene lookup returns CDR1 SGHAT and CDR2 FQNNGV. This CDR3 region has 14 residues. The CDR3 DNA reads TGTGCCAGCAGCACCTACTCAGGCCTCTATGGCTACACCTTC. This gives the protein CASSTYSGLYGYTF.

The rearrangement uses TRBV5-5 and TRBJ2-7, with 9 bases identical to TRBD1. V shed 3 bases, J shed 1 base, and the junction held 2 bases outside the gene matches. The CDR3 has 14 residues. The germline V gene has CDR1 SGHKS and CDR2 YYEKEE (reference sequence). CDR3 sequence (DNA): TGTGCCAGCAGCTCTGGACAGGGGTCCTACGAGCAGTACTTC. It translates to CASSSGQGSYEQYF.

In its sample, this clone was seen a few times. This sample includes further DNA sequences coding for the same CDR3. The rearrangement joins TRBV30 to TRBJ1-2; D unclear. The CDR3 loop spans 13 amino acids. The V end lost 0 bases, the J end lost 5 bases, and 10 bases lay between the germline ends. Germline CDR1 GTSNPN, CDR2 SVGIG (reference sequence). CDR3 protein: CAWSVRGGYGYTF. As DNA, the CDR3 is TGTGCCTGGAGTGTCCGGGGAGGATATGGCTACACCTTC. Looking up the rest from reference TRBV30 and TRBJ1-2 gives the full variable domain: SQTIHQWPATLVQPVGSPLSLECTVEGTSNPNLYWYRQAAGRGLQLLFYSVGIGQISSEVPQNLSASRPQDRQFILSSKKLLLSDSGFYLCAWSVRGGYGYTFGSGTRLTVV.

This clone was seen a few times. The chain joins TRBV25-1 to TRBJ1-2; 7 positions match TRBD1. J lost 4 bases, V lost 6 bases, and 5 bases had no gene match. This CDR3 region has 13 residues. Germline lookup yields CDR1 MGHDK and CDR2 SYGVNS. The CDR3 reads CASSRTGLYGYTF. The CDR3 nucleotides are TGTGCCAGCAGCCGGACAGGCCTCTATGGCTACACCTTC.

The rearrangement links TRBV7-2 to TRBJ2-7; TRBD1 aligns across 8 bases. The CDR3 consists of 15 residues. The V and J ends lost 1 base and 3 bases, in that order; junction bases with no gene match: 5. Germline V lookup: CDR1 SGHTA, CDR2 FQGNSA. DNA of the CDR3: TGTGCCAGCAGCTTAGGAGGGACAGGCAACTACGAGCAGTACTTC. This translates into CASSLGGTGNYEQYF.

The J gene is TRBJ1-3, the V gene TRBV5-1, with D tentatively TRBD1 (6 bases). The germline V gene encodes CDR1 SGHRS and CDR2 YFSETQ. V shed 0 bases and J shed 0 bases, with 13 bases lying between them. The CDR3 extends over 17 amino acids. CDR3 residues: CASSLVGTTLSGNTIYF. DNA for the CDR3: TGCGCCAGCAGCTTGGTTGGGACAACACTCTCTGGAAACACCATATATTTT.

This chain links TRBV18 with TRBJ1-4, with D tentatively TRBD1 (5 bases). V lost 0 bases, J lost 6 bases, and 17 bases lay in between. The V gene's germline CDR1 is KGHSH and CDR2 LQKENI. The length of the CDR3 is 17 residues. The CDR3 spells CASSPPGSSGADEKLFF. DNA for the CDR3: TGTGCCAGCTCACCACCTGGCTCTAGTGGGGCGGATGAAAAACTGTTTTTT.

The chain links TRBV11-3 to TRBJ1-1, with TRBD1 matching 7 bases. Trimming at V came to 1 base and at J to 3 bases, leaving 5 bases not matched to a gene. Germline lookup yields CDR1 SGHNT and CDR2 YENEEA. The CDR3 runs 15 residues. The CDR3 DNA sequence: TGTGCCAGCAGCTTAGTCACAGGGGTGGACACTGAAGCTTTCTTT. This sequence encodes CASSLVTGVDTEAFF.

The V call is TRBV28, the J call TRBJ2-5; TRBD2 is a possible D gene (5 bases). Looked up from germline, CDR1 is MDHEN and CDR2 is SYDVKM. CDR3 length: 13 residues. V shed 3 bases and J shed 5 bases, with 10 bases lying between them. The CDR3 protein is CASSLRDRETQYF. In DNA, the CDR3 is TGTGCCAGCAGTTTGAGGGATAGGGAGACCCAGTACTTC.

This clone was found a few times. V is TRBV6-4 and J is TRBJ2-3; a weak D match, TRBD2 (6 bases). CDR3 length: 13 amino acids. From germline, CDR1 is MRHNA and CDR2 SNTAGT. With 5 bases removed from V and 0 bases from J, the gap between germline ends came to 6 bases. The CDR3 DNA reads TGTGCCAGCAGTAGCGGGAGCACAGATACGCAGTATTTT. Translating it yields CASSSGSTDTQYF.

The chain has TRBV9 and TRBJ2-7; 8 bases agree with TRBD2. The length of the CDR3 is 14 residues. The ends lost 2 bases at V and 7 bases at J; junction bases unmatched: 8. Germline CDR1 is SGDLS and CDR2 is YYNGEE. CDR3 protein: CASSVGGGPREQYF. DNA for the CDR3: TGTGCCAGCAGCGTGGGCGGGGGGCCTAGGGAGCAGTACTTC.

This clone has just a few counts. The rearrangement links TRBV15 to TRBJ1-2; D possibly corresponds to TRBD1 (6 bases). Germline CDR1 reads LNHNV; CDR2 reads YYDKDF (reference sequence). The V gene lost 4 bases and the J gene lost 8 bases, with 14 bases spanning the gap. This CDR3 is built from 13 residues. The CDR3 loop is CATSNRVLGGYTF. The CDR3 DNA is TGTGCCACCAGCAACAGGGTTTTAGGGGGCTACACCTTC.